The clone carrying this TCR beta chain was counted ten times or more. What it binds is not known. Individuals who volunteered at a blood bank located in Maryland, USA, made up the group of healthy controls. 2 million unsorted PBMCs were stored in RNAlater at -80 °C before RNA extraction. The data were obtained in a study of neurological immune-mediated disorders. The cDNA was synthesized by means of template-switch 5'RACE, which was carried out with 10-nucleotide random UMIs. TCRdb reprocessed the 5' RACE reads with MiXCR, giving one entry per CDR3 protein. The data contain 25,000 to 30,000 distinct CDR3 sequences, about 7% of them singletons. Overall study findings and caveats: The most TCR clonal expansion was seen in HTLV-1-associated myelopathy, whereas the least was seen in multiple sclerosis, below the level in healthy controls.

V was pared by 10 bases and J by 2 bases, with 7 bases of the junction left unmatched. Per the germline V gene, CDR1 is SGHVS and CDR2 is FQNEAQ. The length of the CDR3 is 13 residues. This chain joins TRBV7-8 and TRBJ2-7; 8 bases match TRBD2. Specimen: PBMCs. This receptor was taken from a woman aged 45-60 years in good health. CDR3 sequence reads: CATTRGLAYEQYF. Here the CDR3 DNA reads TGTGCCACCACTCGGGGACTAGCCTACGAGCAGTACTTC.